This T cell receptor beta chain was observed in a study of identical twins. Overall study results and limits: Modelling underestimated the level of out-of-frame TCR alpha sharing observed in monozygotic twins.

CDR1 and CDR2 (germline): SGHRS, YFSETQ. V lost 1 base and J 7 bases, leaving 12 bases between the germline ends. This CDR3 spans 14 amino acids. About this clonotype: Antigen specificity is unknown.

The authors used template switching to add a universal primer site and gave cDNA unique molecular identifiers. MiXCR, applied by TCRdb to the 5' RACE reads, yields one record per CDR3 protein. The table has some 500,000 distinct CDR3 sequences, approximately 9.6% seen once. In addition, the sample was reused for a study of yellow fever vaccine responses in identical twins.

Sequenced material: PBMCs. This TCR was recovered from a woman younger than 30 in good health. This sequence joins TRBV5-1 and TRBJ2-1, with a weak D call TRBD1 (6 bases). CDR3 DNA sequence: TGCGCCAGCAGCTTGCGTGGGACACCTAATGAGCAGTTCTTC. This sequence encodes CASSLRGTPNEQFF.